This T cell receptor beta chain was obtained from a study of T-cell memory formation after mild COVID-19. In the study overall: In these data, TCR clusters were largely donor specific. Study observations and caveats: Memory cells collected pre-infection included some clones that later responded, suggesting cross-reactive memory joined. Largely, contracting CD4+ clones fell within CM and EM, and contracting CD8+ clones within EMRA. From day 15 to 85, contracting clones were balanced between CD4 and CD8, whereas later expanders leaned toward CD4+.

TCRdb re-called the 5' RACE reads through MiXCR, storing one row per CDR3 protein. The data hold approximately 150,000 distinct CDR3 sequences, with 6% to 7% observed a single time. This clonotype turned up a few times. Its target is not known. The CDR3 length is 12 residues. Germline V gives CDR1 DFQATT, CDR2 SNEGSKA (reference sequence). The chain combines TRBV20-1 with TRBJ2-1, with no clear D. The TCR comes from an adult woman who had mild COVID-19 (a few samples of this study predate the infection). Cell type and time point are not known. Sequenced: PBMCs or a T cell subset sorted from them (not recorded which). CDR3: CSPRKGYNEQFF. The CDR3 region has the DNA TGCAGCCCTCGTAAGGGCTACAATGAGCAGTTCTTC.